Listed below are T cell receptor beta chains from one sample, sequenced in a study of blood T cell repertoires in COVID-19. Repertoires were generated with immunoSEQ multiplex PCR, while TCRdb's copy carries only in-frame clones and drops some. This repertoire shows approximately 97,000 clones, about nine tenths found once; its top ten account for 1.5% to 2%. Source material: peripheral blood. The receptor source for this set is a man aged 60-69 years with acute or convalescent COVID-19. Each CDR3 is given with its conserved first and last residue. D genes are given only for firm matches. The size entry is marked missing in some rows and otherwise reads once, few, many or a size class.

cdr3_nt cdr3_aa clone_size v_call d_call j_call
TGTGCCAGCAGCTTGGTGGTGGGGGCACCTCAGCCCCAGCATTTT CASSLVVGAPQPQHF NA TRBV5-5 NA TRBJ1-5
TGTGCCAGCAGCCAAGAGGGAGGATCCTCAGGCTACACCTTC CASSQEGGSSGYTF NA TRBV3-1/TRBV3-2 NA TRBJ1-2
TGCAGTGCTAGTAAGCGGGGGCTCGGCACAGATACGCAGTATTTT CSASKRGLGTDTQYF NA TRBV20-1 TRBD2 TRBJ2-3
TGTGCCAGCAGGTCCCGGGATTTAGCTTTCTTT CASRSRDLAFF NA TRBV28 NA TRBJ1-1
TGTGCCAGCAGGATGGACAGGTGGAACACTGAAGCTTTCTTT CASRMDRWNTEAFF NA TRBV6-5 TRBD1 TRBJ1-1
TGTGCCAGCAGTTACTCTTTAGCCTCTGGAAACACCATATATTTT CASSYSLASGNTIYF NA TRBV6-5 NA TRBJ1-3
TGCAGTGCTAGTTTCGTGGCTAGCGGGGGAGAGACCCAGTACTTC CSASFVASGGETQYF NA TRBV20-1 TRBD2 TRBJ2-5
TGCGCCAGCAGCGATGAGACAGGGTCGGGGGAGACCCAGTACTTC CASSDETGSGETQYF NA TRBV5-1 TRBD1 TRBJ2-5
TGTGCCAGCAGCCCCTGGATTAGCGGGGGCCTTAGCACAGATACGCAGTATTTT CASSPWISGGLSTDTQYF NA TRBV4-2 TRBD2 TRBJ2-3
TGTGCCAGTAGTCCCGTCGTTGAGGGCCGCCACGGAAACACCATATATTTT CASSPVVEGRHGNTIYF NA TRBV19 NA TRBJ1-3
TGTGCCAGCAGTTTCCCCAGCGGGGCTCCGTTCTTC CASSFPSGAPFF NA TRBV27 TRBD2 TRBJ2-1
TGTGCCAGCAGCTTAGATAAGCGGGGGGGAGCAATATACGAGCAGTACTTC CASSLDKRGGAIYEQYF NA TRBV11-2 TRBD2 TRBJ2-7
TGTGCCTGGAGTACCGGACTCTCGAGGGGAAACACCATATATTTT CAWSTGLSRGNTIYF once TRBV30 NA TRBJ1-3
TGTGCCAGCAGCTTTGGTCAGGGGTGGGAGCAGTACTTC CASSFGQGWEQYF NA TRBV7-9 NA TRBJ2-7
TGTGCCAGCATTCTACAGGGGGCGGGCACTGAAGCTTTCTTT CASILQGAGTEAFF NA TRBV2 TRBD1 TRBJ1-1
TGTGCCATCAGTGAGTCGAGAGCTTCCTCCTACGAGCAGTACTTC CAISESRASSYEQYF NA TRBV10-3 NA TRBJ2-7
TGCGCCAGCAGCCCTGAGGGGGGGAGGGTGGTGGCGAACATGGCACACACTGAAGCTTTCTTT CASSPEGGRVVANMAHTEAFF NA TRBV5-1 NA TRBJ1-1
TGTGCCAGCAGCCATGTCGCAACAGGGAAGGCCATGAGAAACACCATATATTTT CASSHVATGKAMRNTIYF NA TRBV3-1/TRBV3-2 NA TRBJ1-3
TGCGCCAGCAGCGTCGGACAGGGGACTAATGAAAAACTGTTTTTT CASSVGQGTNEKLFF NA TRBV5-1 TRBD1 TRBJ1-4
TGTGCCATCAGTGAGTCTGGACAGCCGGACACTGAAGCTTTCTTT CAISESGQPDTEAFF few TRBV10-3 NA TRBJ1-1
TGTGCCAGCAGCCAAGATCAGAGGGGGCTGAACACTGAAGCTTTCTTT CASSQDQRGLNTEAFF NA TRBV14 TRBD1 TRBJ1-1
TGTGCCAGCACCCTTGGAGGGACCCAGTACTTC CASTLGGTQYF NA TRBV7-2 NA TRBJ2-5
TGTGCCAGCAGCTGGGACAGGGTCCGCACCGGGGAGCTGTTTTTT CASSWDRVRTGELFF NA TRBV5-6 TRBD1 TRBJ2-2
TGTGCCAGCAGCTGGACAGCTACTAACTATGGCTACACCTTC CASSWTATNYGYTF NA TRBV7-9 NA TRBJ1-2
TGTGCCAGCAGTGGCGCTAGCGGGGGGGCAGGAAATGAGCAGTTCTTC CASSGASGGAGNEQFF NA TRBV25-1 TRBD2 TRBJ2-1
TGTGCCAGCATCCTTGACAGCTTGAACACTGAAGCTTTCTTT CASILDSLNTEAFF NA TRBV5-5 NA TRBJ1-1
TGTGCCAGCACCACTAACCCCAGTCGAAGCAATCAGCCCCAGCATTTT CASTTNPSRSNQPQHF NA TRBV7-8 NA TRBJ1-5
TGTGCCAGCTCCCAGAGCGGTTCTGCTGATTCACCCCTCCACTTT CASSQSGSADSPLHF NA TRBV18 NA TRBJ1-6
TGTGCCAGCAGCTTTAATCGAAACACCATATATTTT CASSFNRNTIYF NA TRBV11-3 NA TRBJ1-3
TGTGCCAGCAGCCCAAGCAAGCGCTGGACAGGGCAAGAGACCCAGTACTTC CASSPSKRWTGQETQYF once TRBV27 TRBD1 TRBJ2-5
TGTGCCAGCAGGGACAGGAGTGGCAATCAGCCCCAGCATTTT CASRDRSGNQPQHF once TRBV6-5 TRBD1 TRBJ1-5